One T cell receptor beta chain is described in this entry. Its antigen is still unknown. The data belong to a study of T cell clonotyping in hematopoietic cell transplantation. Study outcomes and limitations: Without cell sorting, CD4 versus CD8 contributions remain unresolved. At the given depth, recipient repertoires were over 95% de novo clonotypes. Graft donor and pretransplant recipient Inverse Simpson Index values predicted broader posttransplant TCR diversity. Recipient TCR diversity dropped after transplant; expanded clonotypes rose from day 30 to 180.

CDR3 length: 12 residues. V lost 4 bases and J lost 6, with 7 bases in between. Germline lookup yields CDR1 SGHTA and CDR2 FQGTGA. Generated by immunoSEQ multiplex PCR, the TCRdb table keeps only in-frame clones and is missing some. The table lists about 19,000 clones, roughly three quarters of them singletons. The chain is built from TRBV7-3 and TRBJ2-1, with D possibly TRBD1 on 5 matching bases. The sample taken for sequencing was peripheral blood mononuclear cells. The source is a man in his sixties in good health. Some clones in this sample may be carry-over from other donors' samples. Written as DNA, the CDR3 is TGTGCCAGCAGCTCTGACAGCAATGAGCAGTTCTTC. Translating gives CASSSDSNEQFF.